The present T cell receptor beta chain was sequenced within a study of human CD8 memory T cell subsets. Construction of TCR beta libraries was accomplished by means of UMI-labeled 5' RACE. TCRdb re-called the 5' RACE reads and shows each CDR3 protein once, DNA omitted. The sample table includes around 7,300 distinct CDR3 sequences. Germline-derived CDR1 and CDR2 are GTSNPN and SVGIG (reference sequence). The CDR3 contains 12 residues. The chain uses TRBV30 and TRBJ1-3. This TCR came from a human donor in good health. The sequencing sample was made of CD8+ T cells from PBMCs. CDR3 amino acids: CAWKVAGNTIYF.